What follows is one T cell receptor beta chain and its context. Profiling relied on immunoSEQ multiplex PCR, and the TCRdb table lists in-frame clones only, not all of them. The repertoire holds around 4,000 clones, approximately 93% seen once, with around 3.6% in the top ten. The sample is drawn from a study of chemoradiotherapy in HPV16-positive cancers. The clonotype comes from a human donor with HPV-associated anogenital cancer. Here the sequenced sample was tumor tissue, taken from a patient who underwent chemoradiotherapy.

DNA of the CDR3: TGTGCCAGCAGCCTCCGCTTGACTAGCGAACACTCCTACAATGAGCAGTTCTTC. This encodes CASSLRLTSEHSYNEQFF. The chain recombines TRBV4-2 with TRBJ2-1; 8 nucleotides align to TRBD2. Germline V gene data show CDR1 as LGHNA and CDR2 as YNFKEQ. The ends lost 4 bases at V and 0 bases at J; junction bases unmatched: 11. This CDR3 region has 18 residues.